Described below is a single TCR beta chain sequence and its context. This clone appeared a single time. What this receptor recognizes is not known. No base qualities exist here, and no much larger clone lies one base off it. This sample is part of a study of T cell changes during pregnancy in multiple sclerosis (dated by TCRdb to between 2017 and 2020). With respect to the entire study: Changes in the T cell repertoire over the course of pregnancy were examined in this study in women with multiple sclerosis.

Receptor libraries were prepared by the immunoSEQ multiplex PCR assay. Not all clones reach the TCRdb copy of this immuneACCESS table, which keeps in-frame sequences only. Checked studies attribute under half of the gap to unresolved V genes and leave the rest unexplained. This sample is represented by some 71,000 clones; 75% to 95% of them were singletons. The biggest ten clones account for roughly 0.3% of the sample. The CDR3 has 14 amino acids, counting the end cysteine and phenylalanine. The entry retains the CDR3 DNA only, 42 bases that are in frame from base 1. The germline V gene (reference sequence) specifies SEHNR as CDR1 and FQNEAQ as CDR2. The trim is 1 base for V and 5 bases for J, with a gap of 11 bases between the germline ends.

The sequence was obtained from a female donor in good health, enrolled as a control in a pregnancy study. The sequence links TRBV7-9 to TRBJ2-5; tentative D gene TRBD2, with 5 bases matching. Specimen: CD4+ T cells from peripheral blood mononuclear cells, collected in the third trimester of pregnancy. The CDR3 corresponds to CASSLGEPAETQYF. The DNA is TGTGCCAGCAGCTTAGGGGAGCCCGCGGAGACCCAGTACTTC.